Shown below are 21 T cell receptor beta chains from a single sample sequenced in a study of blood T cell repertoires in COVID-19. Assay used: immunoSEQ multiplex PCR; TCRdb lists only in-frame clones, some missing. The sample contains roughly 140,000 clones, around 81% of which appear only once. Specimen: peripheral blood. The receptors were gathered from a human donor with acute or convalescent COVID-19. The donor label of this sample is uncertain.

V and J are TRBV7-8 and TRBJ2-2; 9 nucleotides match TRBD1. Trimming took 5 bases from V and 13 from J; bases not matched to a gene: 8. The germline CDR1 and CDR2 sequences are SGHVS and FQNEAQ. CDR3 length: 13 residues. The CDR3 here is CASSGEGQGSLFF. The CDR3 DNA follows: TGTGCCAGCAGCGGCGAGGGACAGGGTTCGCTGTTTTTT.

The CDR3 region is CASSLVPQGINTEAFF. Written as DNA, the CDR3 is TGCGCCAGCAGCTTGGTTCCCCAGGGAATAAACACTGAAGCTTTCTTT. This sequence joins TRBV5-1 and TRBJ1-1; TRBD1 is a possible D gene (5 bases). This CDR3 has 16 amino acids. Germline assignment: CDR1 SGHRS and CDR2 YFSETQ. Trimming removed 0 bases at V and 2 bases at J, with 14 bases between.

The chain carries TRBV10-3 and TRBJ1-4; D gene uncertain. Germline lookup yields CDR1 ENHRY and CDR2 SYGVKD. Trimming removed 8 bases from V and 9 bases from J, with 16 bases in between. The CDR3 is 13 amino acids. CDR3 sequence reads: CAICGELGQKLFF. In DNA, the CDR3 is TGTGCCATCTGCGGGGAGCTGGGTCAAAAACTGTTTTTT.

This clone appeared once. The CDR3 sequence is CASGYDSSYNEQFF. The CDR3 nucleotides read TGTGCCAGCGGGTACGACAGCTCCTACAATGAGCAGTTCTTC. This chain joins TRBV6-4 and TRBJ2-1; a possible D gene is TRBD1 (5 bases). Trimming left V 8 bases short and J 0 bases short, with 11 bases between. CDR1 and CDR2 from the germline V gene are MRHNA and SNTAGT. This CDR3 region has 14 residues.

The J gene is TRBJ2-5, the V gene TRBV5-1, with TRBD2 as a possible D gene (5 bases). This CDR3 has 13 amino acids. CDR1 is SGHRS, CDR2 YFSETQ, per germline. V was trimmed by 6 bases and J by 1 base, leaving 10 bases between them. The CDR3 spells CASMAGPQETQYF. The CDR3 coding sequence is TGCGCCAGCATGGCGGGTCCCCAAGAGACCCAGTACTTC.

This chain links TRBV18 with TRBJ2-4; D is unresolved. V was clipped by 6 bases and J by 0 bases, with 12 bases between them. CDR3 length: 15 amino acids. From germline, CDR1 is KGHSH and CDR2 LQKENI. The CDR3 is CASSPYTLAKNIQYF. The CDR3 DNA is TGTGCCAGCTCCCCTTACACCCTAGCCAAAAACATTCAGTACTTC.

This rearrangement joins TRBV15 to TRBJ2-3, with 12 bases fitting TRBD1. Germline CDR1 and CDR2: LNHNV and YYDKDF (reference sequence). After removal of 5 bases from V and 4 bases from J, the junction contained 4 bases not matched to a gene. The CDR3 loop spans 15 amino acids. CDR3 amino acids: CATSGRDRGPDTQYF. CDR3 nucleotide sequence: TGTGCCACCAGCGGCCGGGACAGGGGGCCAGATACGCAGTATTTT.

This clone has just a few counts. CDR3 in amino acids: CASSQAGRVNEQFF. The CDR3 coding sequence is TGTGCCAGCAGCCAAGCGGGCAGGGTGAATGAGCAGTTCTTC. The rearrangement joins TRBV3-1 (or the pseudogene TRBV3-2) to TRBJ2-1, with D perhaps matching TRBD1 (5 bases). The CDR3 sequence is 14 residues long. V lost 1 base to trimming and J lost 7 bases, with 11 bases between them. The germline V gene has CDR1 LGHDT and CDR2 YNNKEL (reference sequence).

The chain couples TRBV6-6 to TRBJ2-7, with 16 positions matching TRBD2. Trimming cost V 5 bases and J 3 bases; bases outside gene matches: 10. The CDR3 is made up of 18 amino acids. Germline V gives CDR1 MNHNY, CDR2 SVGAGI (reference sequence). DNA of the CDR3: TGTGCCAGCAGTCTGATGGGACTAGCGGGGGGGAAATACTACGAGCAGTACTTC. Protein product: CASSLMGLAGGKYYEQYF.

The chain joins TRBV19 to TRBJ1-1, with TRBD1 identical over 7 bases. This CDR3 region has 13 residues. The V gene end was trimmed by 7 bases and the J gene end by 10 bases; junction bases not matched to a gene: 12. Germline V gives CDR1 LNHDA, CDR2 SQIVND (reference sequence). The CDR3, as DNA: TGTGCCAGTACCCAAATGGGACAGACCCTAGCTTTCTTT. Protein sequence: CASTQMGQTLAFF.

The chain has TRBV6-5 and TRBJ1-6; 7 bases are a match to TRBD1. CDR1 and CDR2 (germline): MNHEY, SVGAGI. The CDR3 spans 13 residues. Trimming took 9 bases from V and 10 from J; bases not matched to a gene: 9. CDR3 sequence: CASSPTGSSPLHF. The CDR3 DNA follows: TGTGCCAGTTCTCCGACAGGGAGCTCACCCCTCCACTTT.

This clone has a single count. The J gene is TRBJ2-5, the V gene TRBV6-5; 9 bases map to TRBD1. This CDR3 spans 13 amino acids. Germline V gene sequence: CDR1 MNHEY, CDR2 SVGAGI. Trimming took 4 bases from V and 4 from J; bases not matched to a gene: 1. Written as DNA, the CDR3 is TGTGCCAGCAGTTTGACAGGGGGAGAGACCCAGTACTTC. Its protein is CASSLTGGETQYF.

The J gene is TRBJ2-1, the V gene TRBV7-9; 8 nucleotides line up with TRBD2. J lost 12 bases, V lost 5 bases, and 12 bases had no gene match. The CDR3 runs 14 residues. The germline gives CDR1 SEHNR, CDR2 FQNEAQ (reference sequence). This chain's CDR3 is CASSVGERGSVQFF. The CDR3 DNA is TGTGCCAGCAGCGTCGGCGAGCGGGGGTCGGTGCAGTTCTTC.

This chain connects TRBV7-9 to TRBJ1-2; TRBD1 agrees at 7 bases. Germline lookup yields CDR1 SEHNR and CDR2 FQNEAQ (reference sequence). The CDR3 has 17 residues. V was pared by 0 bases and J by 0 bases, with 7 bases of the junction left unmatched. As DNA, the CDR3 is TGTGCCAGCAGCTTAGCAGGGACAGAACATACTAACTATGGCTACACCTTC. Its translation is CASSLAGTEHTNYGYTF.

The rearrangement uses TRBV29-1 and TRBJ1-2; possibly TRBD1 for D (5 bases). This CDR3 region has 14 residues. Germline V gene sequence: CDR1 SQVTM, CDR2 ANQGSEA. The V and J ends lost 7 bases and 2 bases respectively, with 17 bases between them. The CDR3 reads CSALPAGRNYGYTF. The CDR3, as DNA: TGCAGCGCCCTTCCCGCAGGGAGGAACTATGGCTACACCTTC.

This chain joins TRBV19 and TRBJ1-2, with TRBD1 matching 7 bases. In germline, CDR1 is LNHDA, CDR2 SQIVND (reference sequence). Trimming took 6 bases from V and 0 from J; bases not matched to a gene: 4. The CDR3 runs 14 residues. CDR3 sequence reads: CASRGTVPNYGYTF. The CDR3 nucleotides are TGTGCCAGTAGGGGGACAGTCCCTAACTATGGCTACACCTTC.

This chain links TRBV24-1 with TRBJ2-6; 7 nucleotides match TRBD2. The CDR3 loop spans 15 amino acids. J was trimmed by 0 bases and V by 7 bases; bases with no gene match: 2. Per the germline V gene, CDR1 is KGHDR and CDR2 is SFDVKD. CDR3 coding DNA: TGTGCCACCAGGGGCGGGGGCTCTGGGGCCAACGTCCTGACTTTC. It encodes CATRGGGSGANVLTF.

V gene TRBV6-5 combines with J gene TRBJ1-2; D is possibly TRBD1 (5 bases). The V and J ends lost 4 bases and 4 bases respectively, with 16 bases between them. Germline assignment: CDR1 MNHEY and CDR2 SVGAGI. CDR3 size: 15 residues. The CDR3 DNA reads as TGTGCCAGCAGTTCACAGGTATTCCCTAGCTATGGCTACACCTTC. Its protein is CASSSQVFPSYGYTF.

The chain links TRBV9 to TRBJ1-2; D is possibly TRBD1 (5 bases). CDR1 SGDLS and CDR2 YYNGEE come from the germline V gene. This CDR3 contains 15 residues. V was shortened by 4 bases and J by 4 bases, with 17 bases between the two germline ends. The CDR3 region has the DNA TGTGCCAGCAGCCCCGATCGGGGGAAAGGCTATGGCTACACCTTC. This gives the protein CASSPDRGKGYGYTF. Together with reference TRBV9 and TRBJ1-2, the CDR3 gives the full variable domain: DSGVTQTPKHLITATGQRVTLRCSPRSGDLSVYWYQQSLDQGLQFLIQYYNGEERAKGNILERFSAQQFPDLHSELNLSSLELGDSALYFCASSPDRGKGYGYTFGSGTRLTVV.

V is TRBV25-1 and J is TRBJ1-1, with unresolved D. Germline V gives CDR1 MGHDK, CDR2 SYGVNS. This CDR3 is built from 13 residues. Trimming removed 5 bases at V and 9 bases at J, with 16 bases between. The CDR3 sequence: CASSKPPAGKAFF. The CDR3 nucleotides are TGTGCCAGCAGTAAGCCCCCGGCGGGTAAAGCTTTCTTT.

The sample holds one count of this clone. The chain uses TRBV12-3 or TRBV12-4 and TRBJ1-1; perhaps TRBD1 as D (5 bases). The CDR3 runs 12 residues. Trimming removed 7 bases at V and 1 base at J, with 7 bases between. CDR3 nucleotide sequence: TGTGCCAGCAATCAGGGGAACACTGAAGCTTTCTTT. It yields the protein CASNQGNTEAFF.